These 23 T cell receptor beta chains share one sample of origin, sequenced in a study of shared clonotypes between healthy human individuals. Naive CD8 isolation took CD45RO-negative cells positively selected for CCR7 and excluded terminally differentiated effector memory CD45RA+ cells. TCRdb's table, derived via immunoSEQ multiplex PCR, lists solely in-frame clones and lacks some. The table includes around 580,000 clones, about 98% detected once. The specimen was naive CD8+ T cells sorted from blood. These receptors were taken from a man aged 25 to 40 in good health.

V is TRBV5-6 and J is TRBJ2-7; maybe TRBD2 (5 bases). CDR1 is SGHDT, CDR2 YYEEEE, per germline. Trimming took 1 base from V and 0 from J, leaving 11 bases between them. The CDR3 runs to 15 residues. CDR3 amino acids: CASSLNGETSYEQYF. In DNA form, the CDR3 reads TGTGCCAGCAGCTTGAACGGGGAAACCTCCTACGAGCAGTACTTC.

The chain joins TRBV28 to TRBJ2-1; no firm D call. CDR3 size: 17 residues. Per germline, CDR1 MDHEN and CDR2 SYDVKM. Trimming stripped 6 bases from V and 5 bases from J, with 23 bases between. CDR3 bases: TGTGCCAGCAGCCCCCCCCCGGTTGTGCTAAATAACAATGAGCAGTTCTTC. Amino acids: CASSPPPVVLNNNEQFF.

This chain connects TRBV19 to TRBJ2-7; D gene ambiguous. The CDR3 extends over 14 amino acids. The V and J ends lost 2 bases and 2 bases respectively, with 10 bases between them. The germline V gene has CDR1 LNHDA and CDR2 SQIVND (reference sequence). CDR3 nucleotide sequence: TGTGCCAGTAGTATAAGTGTCGGACCCTACGAGCAGTACTTC. Its protein is CASSISVGPYEQYF. The complete variable domain, with remaining parts taken from reference TRBV19 and TRBJ2-7, reads DGGITQSPKYLFRKEGQNVTLSCEQNLNHDAMYWYRQDPGQGLRLIYYSQIVNDFQKGDIAEGYSVSREKKESFPLTVTSAQKNPTAFYLCASSISVGPYEQYFGPGTRLTVT.

This clone was observed a single time. This chain joins TRBV27 and TRBJ2-1, with TRBD2 matching 8 bases. Germline lookup yields CDR1 MNHEY and CDR2 SMNVEV (reference sequence). With 0 bases clipped from V and 4 bases from J, the junction kept 11 bases outside the gene matches. CDR3 size: 18 residues. CDR3 region: CASSLSRRAGGTYNEQFF. For the CDR3, the DNA is TGTGCCAGCAGTTTATCGAGGAGGGCGGGAGGAACATACAATGAGCAGTTCTTC.

The chain uses TRBV6-5 and TRBJ1-2; D remains unclear. The CDR3 sequence is 14 residues long. Germline assignment: CDR1 MNHEY and CDR2 SVGAGI. V was cut by 0 bases and J by 0 bases, with 5 bases left in between. The CDR3 loop is CASSYSTANYGYTF. CDR3 bases: TGTGCCAGCAGTTACTCGACGGCTAACTATGGCTACACCTTC.

V gene TRBV5-6 combines with J gene TRBJ2-7, with D unclear. The germline V gene has CDR1 SGHDT and CDR2 YYEEEE. The germline V and J ends were trimmed by 7 bases and 0 bases, with 11 bases remaining between them. The CDR3 is 13 residues long. CDR3 nucleotides: TGTGCCAGCCGACCAAGGCTCTCCTACGAGCAGTACTTC. The encoded protein is CASRPRLSYEQYF.

This sequence joins TRBV14 and TRBJ2-2; 14 bases fit TRBD2. The J segment lost 7 bases and the V segment lost 0 bases, leaving 7 bases of the junction unmatched. The CDR3 totals 18 residues. CDR1 and CDR2 (germline): SGHDN, FVKESK. The CDR3 reads CASSQDRLAGGPDGELFF. Here the CDR3 DNA reads TGTGCCAGCAGCCAAGATCGACTAGCGGGAGGGCCGGACGGGGAGCTGTTTTTT.

The chain carries TRBV27 and TRBJ2-7; 8 bases align to TRBD2. CDR3 length: 16 amino acids. Trimming cost V 5 bases and J 3 bases; bases outside gene matches: 12. The V gene's germline CDR1 is MNHEY and CDR2 SMNVEV (reference sequence). In DNA form, the CDR3 reads TGTGCCAGCAGTCCTCGGCCCGCGGGAGGTGGCTACGAGCAGTACTTC. It codes for CASSPRPAGGGYEQYF.

The chain links TRBV11-2 to TRBJ2-3; TRBD2 agrees at 7 bases. V was clipped by 2 bases and J by 2 bases; unmatched bases: 13. CDR3 length: 18 amino acids. Germline lookup yields CDR1 SGHAT and CDR2 FQNNGV. CDR3 sequence (DNA): TGTGCCAGCAGCTTATCGGCTAGCGGCTTCTTATTCACAGATACGCAGTATTTT. Amino acids: CASSLSASGFLFTDTQYF.

In DNA, the CDR3 is TGTGCCAGCAGTGTTTCCGGGGGTACGAACACTGAAGCTTTCTTT. Its translation is CASSVSGGTNTEAFF. The chain is built from TRBV2 and TRBJ1-1, with TRBD1 as a possible D gene (5 bases). Trimming pared 4 bases from V and 1 base from J, leaving 13 bases between. The CDR3 is 15 residues long. Germline CDR1 reads SNHLY; CDR2 reads FYNNEI.

This chain links TRBV5-6 with TRBJ2-2; D gene uncertain. This CDR3 region has 15 residues. V lost 2 bases and J lost 7, with 15 bases in between. Germline V lookup: CDR1 SGHDT, CDR2 YYEEEE. Here the CDR3 DNA reads TGTGCCAGCAGCTTAGCTACGACCGGCAACGGGGAGCTGTTTTTT. Residues: CASSLATTGNGELFF.

The chain combines TRBV27 with TRBJ2-1; weak D call: TRBD2 (6 bases). There are 17 residues in the CDR3. Germline lookup yields CDR1 MNHEY and CDR2 SMNVEV (reference sequence). V lost 0 bases, J lost 3 bases, and 15 bases lay in between. The CDR3 loop is CASSLSFPSEIYNEQFF. CDR3 in DNA: TGTGCCAGCAGTTTATCGTTCCCTAGCGAAATCTACAATGAGCAGTTCTTC.

The genes are TRBV4-3 and TRBJ2-1; the match to TRBD2 covers 7 bases. The V segment lost 0 bases and the J segment 0 bases; nucleotides outside the gene matches: 8. The V gene's germline CDR1 is LGHNA and CDR2 YSLEER. CDR3 length: 18 residues. The CDR3 bases are TGCGCCAGCAGCCAAGATACTAAGCGGGATGCCTCCTACAATGAGCAGTTCTTC. Translation: CASSQDTKRDASYNEQFF.

This clone was observed a single time. The chain employs TRBV25-1 and TRBJ1-1; D perhaps matches TRBD1 (5 bases). Per the germline V gene, CDR1 is MGHDK and CDR2 is SYGVNS. The V end was cut by 5 bases, the J end by 7 bases, with 14 bases between. The CDR3 covers 13 residues. CDR3 sequence reads: CASSSFGGIEAFF. The CDR3 nucleotides read TGTGCCAGCAGTTCCTTTGGGGGGATTGAAGCTTTCTTT.

V gene TRBV5-1 combines with J gene TRBJ1-5; 10 nucleotides agree with TRBD1. This CDR3 spans 16 amino acids. Germline CDR1 reads SGHRS; CDR2 reads YFSETQ. The trim removed 3 bases at V and 6 bases at J, leaving 9 bases unmatched. DNA for the CDR3: TGCGCCAGCAGCTCCGGGACAGGGGAGGCAAGTCAGCCCCAGCATTTT. Amino acids: CASSSGTGEASQPQHF.

This chain uses TRBV19 with TRBJ1-4, with 8 bases matching TRBD1. This CDR3 contains 15 residues. Germline CDR1 reads LNHDA; CDR2 reads SQIVND (reference sequence). V shed 6 bases, J shed 8 bases, and the junction held 11 bases outside the gene matches. CDR3 sequence: CASRGFEQGDEKLFF. For the CDR3, the DNA is TGTGCCAGTAGAGGTTTTGAACAGGGGGACGAAAAACTGTTTTTT.

The sample holds one count of this clone. V usage is TRBV20-1 and J usage is TRBJ2-3; D is ambiguous. Trimming removed 2 bases at V and 6 bases at J, with 6 bases between. Germline CDR1 and CDR2: DFQATT and SNEGSKA (reference sequence). CDR3 length equals 11 residues. The CDR3 sequence is CSARTSDTQYF. CDR3 sequence (DNA): TGCAGTGCTAGAACTTCGGATACGCAGTATTTT.

This sequence joins TRBV18 and TRBJ2-7, with D possibly being TRBD1 (5 bases). V dropped 3 bases and J dropped 0 bases, with 21 bases sitting between them. The CDR3 loop spans 18 amino acids. Germline-derived CDR1 and CDR2 are KGHSH and LQKENI. In DNA form, the CDR3 reads TGTGCCAGCTCACCGGGTGGGGTGACAGCCACTCCCTCCTACGAGCAGTACTTC. Protein: CASSPGGVTATPSYEQYF.

The V and J genes are TRBV18 and TRBJ2-7; D unclear. Germline V gene sequence: CDR1 KGHSH, CDR2 LQKENI. Deletions cut 5 bases from V and 6 bases from J, with 11 bases between. The CDR3 extends over 12 amino acids. The DNA for the CDR3 is TGTGCCAGCTCAGCTATGGTGTCCGAGCAGTACTTC. Residues: CASSAMVSEQYF.

This clone was picked up one time. The rearrangement uses TRBV4-1 and TRBJ1-1; possibly TRBD1 for D (5 bases). Per germline, CDR1 MGHRA and CDR2 YSYEKL. Trimming removed 2 bases at V and 7 bases at J, with 11 bases between. CDR3 length: 13 amino acids. The CDR3 region has the DNA TGCGCCAGCAGCCAATCCTTTGGGGGTGAAGCTTTCTTT. It encodes CASSQSFGGEAFF.

The V call is TRBV11-2, the J call TRBJ2-1; TRBD2 might be the D (6 bases). CDR1 is SGHAT, CDR2 FQNNGV, per germline. This CDR3 is 17 amino acids long. The V gene lost 3 bases and the J gene lost 0 bases, with 15 bases spanning the gap. The CDR3, as DNA: TGTGCCAGCAGCTTCGAGGCGGGGCTGAGCTCCTACAATGAGCAGTTCTTC. It specifies CASSFEAGLSSYNEQFF.

The rearrangement links TRBV15 to TRBJ2-4; 16 bases map to TRBD2. V lost 3 bases, J lost 0 bases, and 2 bases stayed unmatched. The CDR3 spans 18 residues. CDR1 LNHNV and CDR2 YYDKDF come from the germline V gene (reference sequence). The CDR3 DNA follows: TGTGCCACCAGCAGCGGGACTAGCGGGAGGGAAGCCAAAAACATTCAGTACTTC. Translating it yields CATSSGTSGREAKNIQYF.

The gene calls are TRBV9 and TRBJ2-3, with TRBD1 as a possible D gene (6 bases). This CDR3 has 16 residues. Germline V CDR1 and CDR2: SGDLS, YYNGEE. V was shortened by 3 bases and J by 6 bases, with 20 bases between the two germline ends. The CDR3 nucleotides read TGTGCCAGCAGCGCCAAACAGGGTTACAGAGCGGATACGCAGTATTTT. Residues: CASSAKQGYRADTQYF.